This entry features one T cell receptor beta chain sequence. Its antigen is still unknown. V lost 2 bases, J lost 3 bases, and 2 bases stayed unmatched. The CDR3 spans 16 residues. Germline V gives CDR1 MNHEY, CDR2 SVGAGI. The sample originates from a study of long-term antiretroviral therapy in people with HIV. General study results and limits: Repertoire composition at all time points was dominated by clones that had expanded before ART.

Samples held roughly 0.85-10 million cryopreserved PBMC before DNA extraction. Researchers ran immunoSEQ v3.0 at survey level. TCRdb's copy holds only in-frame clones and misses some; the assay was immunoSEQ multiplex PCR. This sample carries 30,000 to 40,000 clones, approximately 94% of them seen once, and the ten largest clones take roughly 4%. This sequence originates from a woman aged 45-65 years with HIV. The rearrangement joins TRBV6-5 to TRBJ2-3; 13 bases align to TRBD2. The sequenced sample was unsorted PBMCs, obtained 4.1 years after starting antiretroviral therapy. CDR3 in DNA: TGTGCCAGCAGTTACAGACTAGCGGGGGGTACAGATACGCAGTATTTT. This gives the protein CASSYRLAGGTDTQYF.